This T cell receptor beta chain stems from a study of regulatory T cells in long-lasting Graves disease. Construction of TCR beta libraries relied on iRepertoire HTBI primers and on Arm-PCR targeting CDR3 regions. In TCRdb, the multiplex PCR reads were re-called with MiXCR into one record per CDR3 protein. This table holds approximately 440,000 distinct CDR3 sequences, roughly 16% found once. The germline V gene encodes CDR1 SGHTA and CDR2 FQGTGA. The CDR3 has 18 residues. V lost 3 bases, J lost 1 base, and 7 bases stayed unmatched. The time point is: newly diagnosed GD, antithyroid drugs for less than 3 months. PBMCs provided the RNA from which the TCR library was made. The same sample was also studied in work on T cells in Graves' hyperthyroidism and ophthalmopathy. From that report: Clinical symptoms, serum thyroxine and TRAb, thyroid ultrasound and orbital computed tomography together formed the diagnostic basis.

The receptor was derived from a man between 35 and 55 years old with Graves disease. The J gene is TRBJ2-1, the V gene TRBV7-3, with 12 bases fitting TRBD2. The material sequenced was peripheral blood mononuclear cells (PBMCs), taken at new diagnosis, from a patient treated with antithyroid drugs. The CDR3 bases are TGTGCCAGCAGCTTGGGGCTAGCGGGAGGGATGTCCTACAATGAGCAGTTCTTC. As protein: CASSLGLAGGMSYNEQFF.